This TCR beta chain originates from a study of blood T cell repertoires in COVID-19. Study background: In each case, the material was cDNA or gDNA derived from T cells, B-cell-depleted T cells, or PBMCs.

How the authors handled the data: The authors estimated nucleated cell counts from reference gene primer amplification. Sequencing used immunoSEQ multiplex PCR; TCRdb keeps in-frame clones, though not all of them. The V and J calls and clone size were taken over from that table, and D and trimming were inferred from the DNA. The sample has fewer than 20,000 clones; approximately 86% are singletons. V lost 3 bases, J lost 3 bases, and 20 bases lay in between. This CDR3 spans 16 amino acids. Germline CDR1 GTSNPN, CDR2 SVGIG (reference sequence). This clonotype was obtained from a human donor in a cohort sampled during active COVID-19. The J gene is TRBJ2-5, the V gene TRBV30; D might be TRBD1 (6 bases). Specimen: peripheral blood. CDR3 sequence (DNA): TGTGCCTGGAGCTTACCGGGACAACGGATTAAAGAGACCCAGTACTTC. Translated: CAWSLPGQRIKETQYF.